Listed below are T cell receptor beta chains from one sample, sequenced in a study of blood T cell repertoires in COVID-19. Produced via immunoSEQ multiplex PCR; TCRdb's table is partial and in-frame only. The table records 200,000 to 250,000 clones, 70% to 90% of them present only once. Sequencing was done on a sample of PBMCs or T cells enriched from blood (not recorded which). The receptors shown here come from a man younger than 40 who had recovered from COVID-19. The CDR3 runs from the conserved cysteine through the conserved F or W. The D gene is left open where the match is weak. Clone sizes are given selectively: once, few, many, or a class where the clone is expanded.

TRBJ2-4,NA,TRBD2,TRBV25-1,CASSPPGGWNIQYF,TGTGCCAGCAGTCCCCCCGGGGGGTGGAACATTCAGTACTTC
TRBJ1-6,NA,NA,TRBV4-3,CASSQARGPTYNSPLHF,TGCGCCAGCAGCCAAGCGCGGGGGCCGACTTATAATTCACCCCTCCACTTT
TRBJ2-7,NA,NA,TRBV5-5,CASSLYYEQYF,TGTGCCAGCAGCTTGTATTACGAGCAGTACTTC
TRBJ2-5,NA,NA,TRBV2,CASSGYGGEGTQYF,TGTGCCAGCAGTGGTTACGGCGGAGAGGGGACCCAGTACTTC
TRBJ1-5,NA,TRBD1,TRBV4-3,CASSQGTGLNQPQHF,TGCGCCAGCAGCCAAGGGACAGGGCTAAATCAGCCCCAGCATTTT
TRBJ2-1,NA,NA,TRBV5-5,CASSLGAEAYNEQFF,TGTGCCAGCAGCTTGGGGGCAGAAGCCTACAATGAGCAGTTCTTC
TRBJ2-7,NA,NA,TRBV7-8,CASSNGYEQYF,TGTGCCAGCAGCAACGGGTACGAGCAGTACTTC
TRBJ2-4,once,NA,TRBV24-1,CATSDVQGTKNIQYF,TGTGCCACCAGTGATGTCCAGGGAACCAAAAACATTCAGTACTTC
TRBJ1-4,NA,NA,TRBV12-3/TRBV12-4,CASKPRGEKLFF,TGTGCCAGCAAGCCCCGGGGGGAAAAACTGTTTTTT
TRBJ2-7,NA,NA,TRBV7-2,CASSLELGHSYEQYF,TGTGCCAGCAGCTTAGAGCTCGGACACTCCTACGAGCAGTACTTC
TRBJ1-2,NA,NA,TRBV12-5,CASAASRVDGYTF,TGTGCTAGTGCCGCCAGCAGGGTCGATGGCTACACCTTC
TRBJ2-2,NA,NA,TRBV19,CASRDGTRNTGELFF,TGTGCCAGTAGGGACGGGACAAGGAACACCGGGGAGCTGTTTTTT
TRBJ2-5,NA,TRBD1,TRBV11-2,CASSLGGGTGTQETQYF,TGTGCCAGCAGCTTAGGGGGCGGGACAGGCACACAAGAGACCCAGTACTTC
TRBJ2-1,NA,TRBD2,TRBV29-1,CSVLTSGRRNEQFF,TGCAGCGTTTTGACTAGCGGGCGACGCAATGAGCAGTTCTTC
TRBJ2-2,NA,NA,TRBV24-1,CATKSRNTGELFF,TGTGCCACCAAATCCAGGAACACCGGGGAGCTGTTTTTT
TRBJ2-2,NA,NA,TRBV15,CATSRPDRTGELFF,TGTGCCACCAGCAGGCCGGACAGAACCGGGGAGCTGTTTTTT